Listed below are T cell receptor beta chains from one sample, sequenced in a study of T-cell reconstitution after alpha-beta-depleted transplantation in children. Via MiXCR, TCRdb re-called the PCR reads, giving one row per CDR3 protein. The sample holds 440,000 or so distinct CDR3 sequences; approximately 10% are singletons and the top ten take 4.5% to 7%. The specimen comprised PBMCs from the stem cell graft donor, sampled from the stem cell graft. The source is a human donor who donated a stem cell graft to a child with acute myeloid leukemia. Each CDR3 is given with its conserved first and last residue. D genes are given only for firm matches. Only part of the rows carry a size: once, few, many, or a class if the clone is expanded.

j_call,d_call,v_call,clone_size,cdr3_nt,cdr3_aa
TRBJ2-7,.,TRBV29-1,few,TGCAGCGTTGGGAGCCGCTACGAGCAGTACTTC,CSVGSRYEQYF
TRBJ1-1,.,TRBV2,many,TGTGCCAGCAGGATACAGGTGAACACTGAAGCTTTCTTT,CASRIQVNTEAFF
TRBJ1-3,TRBD1,TRBV20-1,few,TGCAGTGCTAGGACGGGACAGGGGAGAAACACCATATATTTT,CSARTGQGRNTIYF
TRBJ2-2,TRBD1,TRBV10-3,.,TGTGCCATCAGTGACAGGGGGCCCGGGGAGCTGTTTTTT,CAISDRGPGELFF
TRBJ2-6,TRBD1,TRBV12-3/TRBV12-4,.,TGTGCCAGCAGGTCGACAGGGCCATACTCTGGGGCCAACGTCCTGACTTTC,CASRSTGPYSGANVLTF
TRBJ2-1,TRBD2,TRBV5-6,many,TGTGCCAGCAGCTTAGGGGGACTAGTTGGGCTCAATGAGCAGTTCTTC,CASSLGGLVGLNEQFF
TRBJ2-3,.,TRBV12-3/TRBV12-4,few,TGTGCCAGCAAGTGGGGCACAGATACGCAGTATTTT,CASKWGTDTQYF
TRBJ1-2,.,TRBV19,.,TGTGCCAGTAGCCACCGGGGCCCGACGGGTGGCTACACCTTC,CASSHRGPTGGYTF
TRBJ2-1,.,TRBV13,many,TGTGCCAGCAGCCACCTGGGGGACGGCTACAATGAGCAGTTCTTC,CASSHLGDGYNEQFF
TRBJ1-5,.,TRBV20-1,few,TGCAGTGCTAACAGGGCTAATCAGCCCCAGCATTTT,CSANRANQPQHF